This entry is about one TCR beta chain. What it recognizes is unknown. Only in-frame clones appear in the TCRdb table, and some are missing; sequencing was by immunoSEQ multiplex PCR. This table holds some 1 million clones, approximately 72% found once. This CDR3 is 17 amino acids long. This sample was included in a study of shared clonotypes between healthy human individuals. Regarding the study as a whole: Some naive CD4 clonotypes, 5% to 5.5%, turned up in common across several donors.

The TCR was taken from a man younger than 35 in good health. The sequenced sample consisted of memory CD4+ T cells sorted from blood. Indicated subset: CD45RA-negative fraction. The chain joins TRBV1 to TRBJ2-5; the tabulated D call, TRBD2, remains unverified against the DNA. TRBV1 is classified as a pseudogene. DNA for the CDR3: TGCACCAGCAGCCAAGAGACAAGCGGGAGCAGGCAAGAGACCCAGTACTTC. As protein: CTSSQETSGSRQETQYF.